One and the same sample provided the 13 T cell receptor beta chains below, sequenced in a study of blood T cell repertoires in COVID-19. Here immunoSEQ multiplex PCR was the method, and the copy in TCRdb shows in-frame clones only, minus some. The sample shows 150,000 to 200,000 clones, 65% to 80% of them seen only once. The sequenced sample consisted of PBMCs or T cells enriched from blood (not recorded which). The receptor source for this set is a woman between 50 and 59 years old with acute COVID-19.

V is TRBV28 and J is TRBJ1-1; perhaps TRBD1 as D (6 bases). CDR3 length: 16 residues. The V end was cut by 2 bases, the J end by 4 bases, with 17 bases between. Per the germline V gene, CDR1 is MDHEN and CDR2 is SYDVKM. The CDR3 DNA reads TGTGCCAGCAGTTTAAGCGCAGGGGTCGGGACCACTGAAGCTTTCTTT. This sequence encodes CASSLSAGVGTTEAFF.

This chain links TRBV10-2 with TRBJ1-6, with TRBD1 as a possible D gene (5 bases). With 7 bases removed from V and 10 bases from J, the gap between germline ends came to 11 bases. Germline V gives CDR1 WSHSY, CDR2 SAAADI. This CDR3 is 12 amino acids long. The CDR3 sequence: CASNPGHSPLHF. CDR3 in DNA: TGCGCCAGCAACCCAGGGCACTCACCCCTCCACTTT.

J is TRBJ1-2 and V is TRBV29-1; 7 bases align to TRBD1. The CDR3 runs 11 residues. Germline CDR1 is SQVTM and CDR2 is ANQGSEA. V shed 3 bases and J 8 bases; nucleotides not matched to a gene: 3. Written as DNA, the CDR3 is TGCAGCGTTGAGGAGACAGGGGGCTACACCTTC. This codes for CSVEETGGYTF.

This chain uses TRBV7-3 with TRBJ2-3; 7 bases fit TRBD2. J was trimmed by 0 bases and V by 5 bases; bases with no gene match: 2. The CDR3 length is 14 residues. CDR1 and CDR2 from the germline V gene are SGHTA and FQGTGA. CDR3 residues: CASSLSGSTDTQYF. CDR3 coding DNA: TGTGCCAGCAGCCTTAGCGGGAGCACAGATACGCAGTATTTT.

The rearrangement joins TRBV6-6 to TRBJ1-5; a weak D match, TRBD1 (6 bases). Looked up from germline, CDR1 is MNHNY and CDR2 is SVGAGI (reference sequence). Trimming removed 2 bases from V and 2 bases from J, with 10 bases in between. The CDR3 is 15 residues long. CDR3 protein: CASSYQGHGNQPQHF. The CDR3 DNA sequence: TGTGCCAGCAGTTACCAGGGACATGGCAATCAGCCCCAGCATTTT.

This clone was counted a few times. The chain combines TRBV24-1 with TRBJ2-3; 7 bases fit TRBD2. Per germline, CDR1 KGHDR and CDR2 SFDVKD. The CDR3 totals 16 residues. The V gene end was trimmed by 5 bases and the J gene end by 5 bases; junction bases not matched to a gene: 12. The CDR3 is CATSGFGREGGDTQYF. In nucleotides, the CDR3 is TGTGCCACCAGTGGGTTCGGCAGGGAGGGAGGAGATACGCAGTATTTT.

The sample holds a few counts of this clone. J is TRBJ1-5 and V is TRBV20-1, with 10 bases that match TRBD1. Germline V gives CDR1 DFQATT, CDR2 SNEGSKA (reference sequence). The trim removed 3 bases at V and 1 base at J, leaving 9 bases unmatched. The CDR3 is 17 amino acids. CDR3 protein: CSASRRQGAVSNQPQHF. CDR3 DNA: TGCAGTGCTAGTCGACGACAGGGGGCGGTGAGCAATCAGCCCCAGCATTTT.

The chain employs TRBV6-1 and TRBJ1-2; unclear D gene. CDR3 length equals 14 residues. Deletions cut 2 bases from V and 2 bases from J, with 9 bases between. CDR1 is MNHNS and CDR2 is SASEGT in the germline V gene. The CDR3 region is CASSESVANYGYTF. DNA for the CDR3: TGTGCCAGCAGTGAATCGGTAGCAAACTATGGCTACACCTTC.

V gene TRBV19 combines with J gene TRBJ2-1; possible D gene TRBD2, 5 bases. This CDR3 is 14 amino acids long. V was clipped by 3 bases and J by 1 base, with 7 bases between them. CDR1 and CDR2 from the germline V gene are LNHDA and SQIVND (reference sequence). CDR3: CASSIPGSYNEQFF. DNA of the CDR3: TGTGCCAGTAGTATTCCGGGGTCCTACAATGAGCAGTTCTTC.

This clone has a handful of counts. The CDR3 DNA is TGTGCCAGTAGTATAGGGGCCGGCTCACCCCTCCACTTT. Protein product: CASSIGAGSPLHF. The chain is built from TRBV19 and TRBJ1-6; no definite D call. The CDR3 covers 13 residues. V dropped 1 base and J dropped 10 bases, with 8 bases sitting between them. The germline V gene has CDR1 LNHDA and CDR2 SQIVND (reference sequence).

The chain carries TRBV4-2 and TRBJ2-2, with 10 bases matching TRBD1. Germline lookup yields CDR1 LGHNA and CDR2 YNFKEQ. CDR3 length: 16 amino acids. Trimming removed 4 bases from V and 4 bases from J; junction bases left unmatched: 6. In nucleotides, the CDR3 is TGTGCCAGCAGCCTTGGAGGACAGGGGGGCACCGGGGAGCTGTTTTTT. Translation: CASSLGGQGGTGELFF.

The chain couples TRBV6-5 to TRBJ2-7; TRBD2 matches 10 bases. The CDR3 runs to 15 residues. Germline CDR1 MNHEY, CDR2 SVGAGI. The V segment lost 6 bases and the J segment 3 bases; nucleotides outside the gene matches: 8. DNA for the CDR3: TGTGCCAGCAGACCCAGCGGGGGGGCCCTCTACGAGCAGTACGTC. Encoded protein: CASRPSGGALYEQYV.

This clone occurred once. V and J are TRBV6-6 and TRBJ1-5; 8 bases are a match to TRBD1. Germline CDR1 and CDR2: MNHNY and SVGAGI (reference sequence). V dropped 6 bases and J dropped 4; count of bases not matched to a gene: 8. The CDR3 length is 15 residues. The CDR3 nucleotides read TGTGCCAGCAGGACTACGGACAGGGAAAATCAGCCCCAGCATTTT. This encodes CASRTTDRENQPQHF.